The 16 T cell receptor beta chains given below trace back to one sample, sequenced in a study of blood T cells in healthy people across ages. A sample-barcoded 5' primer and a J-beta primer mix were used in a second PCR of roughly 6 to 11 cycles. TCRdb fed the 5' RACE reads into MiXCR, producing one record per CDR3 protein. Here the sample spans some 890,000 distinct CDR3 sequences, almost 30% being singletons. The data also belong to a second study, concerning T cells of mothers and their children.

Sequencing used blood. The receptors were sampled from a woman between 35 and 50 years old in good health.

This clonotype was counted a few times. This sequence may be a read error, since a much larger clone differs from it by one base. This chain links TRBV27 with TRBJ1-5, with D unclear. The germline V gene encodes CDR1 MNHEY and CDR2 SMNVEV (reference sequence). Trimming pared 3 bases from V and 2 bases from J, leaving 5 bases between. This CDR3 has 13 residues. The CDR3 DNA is TGTGCCAGCAGTTTCGGTCGCAATCAGCCCCAGCATTTT. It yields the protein CASSFGRNQPQHF.

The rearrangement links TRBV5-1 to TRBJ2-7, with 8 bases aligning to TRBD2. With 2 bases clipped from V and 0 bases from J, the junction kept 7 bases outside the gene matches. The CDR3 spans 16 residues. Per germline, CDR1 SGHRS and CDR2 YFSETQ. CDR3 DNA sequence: TGCGCCAGCAGCTTCGGGGATAGCGGGGACTCCTACGAGCAGTACTTC. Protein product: CASSFGDSGDSYEQYF.

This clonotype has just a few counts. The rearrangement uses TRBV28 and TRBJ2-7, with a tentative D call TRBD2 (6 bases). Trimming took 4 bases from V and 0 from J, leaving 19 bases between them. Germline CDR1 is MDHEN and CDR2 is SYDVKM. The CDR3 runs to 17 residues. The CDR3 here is CASSSTRDFLLSYEQYF. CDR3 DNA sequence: TGTGCCAGCAGTTCCACAAGGGACTTCCTACTCTCCTACGAGCAGTACTTC.

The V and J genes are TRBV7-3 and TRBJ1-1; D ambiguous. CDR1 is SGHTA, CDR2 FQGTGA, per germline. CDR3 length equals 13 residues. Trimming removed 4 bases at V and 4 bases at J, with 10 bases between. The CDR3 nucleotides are TGTGCCAGCAGCTCGGTGACGAGCACTGAAGCTTTCTTT. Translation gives CASSSVTSTEAFF.

The CDR3 sequence is CASSFRQKNYGYTF. The DNA of the CDR3 is TGTGCCAGCAGCTTTCGGCAGAAGAACTATGGCTACACCTTC. This rearrangement joins TRBV11-3 to TRBJ1-2; D gene ambiguous. V was trimmed by 3 bases and J by 2 bases, leaving 10 bases between them. This CDR3 spans 14 amino acids. Germline V gene data show CDR1 as SGHNT and CDR2 as YENEEA.

The CDR3 DNA follows: TGTGCCATCAGTGAGAGTATGAGCACTGAAGCTTTCTTT. Amino acid sequence: CAISESMSTEAFF. The chain carries TRBV10-3 and TRBJ1-1; D gene unclear. This CDR3 contains 13 residues. The germline CDR1 and CDR2 sequences are ENHRY and SYGVKD. V was cut by 2 bases and J by 4 bases, with 8 bases left in between.

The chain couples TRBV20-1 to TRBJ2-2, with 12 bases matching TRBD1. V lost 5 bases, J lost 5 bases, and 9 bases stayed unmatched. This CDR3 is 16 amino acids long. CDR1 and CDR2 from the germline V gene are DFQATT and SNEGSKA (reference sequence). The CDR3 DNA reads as TGCAGTGCTTCCCGGGACAGGGGGCTCGTAACCGGGGAGCTGTTTTTT. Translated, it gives CSASRDRGLVTGELFF.

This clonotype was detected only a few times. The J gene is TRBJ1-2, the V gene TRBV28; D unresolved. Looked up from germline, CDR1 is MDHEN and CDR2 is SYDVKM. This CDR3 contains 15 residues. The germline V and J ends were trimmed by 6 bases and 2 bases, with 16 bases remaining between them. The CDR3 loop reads CASSTGPTLNYGYTF. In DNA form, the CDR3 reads TGTGCCAGCAGCACCGGACCGACCCTAAACTATGGCTACACCTTC.

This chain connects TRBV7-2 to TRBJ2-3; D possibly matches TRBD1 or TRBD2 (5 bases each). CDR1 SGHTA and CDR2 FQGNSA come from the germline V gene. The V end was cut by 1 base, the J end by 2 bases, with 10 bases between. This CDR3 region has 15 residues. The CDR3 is CASSLVGGFTDTQYF. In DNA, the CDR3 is TGTGCCAGCAGCTTAGTTGGGGGTTTCACAGATACGCAGTATTTT.

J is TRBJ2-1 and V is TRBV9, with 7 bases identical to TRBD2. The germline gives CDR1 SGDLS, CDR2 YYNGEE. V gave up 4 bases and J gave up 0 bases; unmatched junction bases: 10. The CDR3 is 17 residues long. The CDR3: CASSPQGCGSSYNEQFF. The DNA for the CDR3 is TGTGCCAGCAGCCCCCAAGGGTGCGGGAGCTCCTACAATGAGCAGTTCTTC.

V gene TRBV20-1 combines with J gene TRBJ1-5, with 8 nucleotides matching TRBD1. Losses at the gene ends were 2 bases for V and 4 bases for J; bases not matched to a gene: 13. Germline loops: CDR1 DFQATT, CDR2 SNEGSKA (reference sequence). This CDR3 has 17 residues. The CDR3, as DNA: TGCAGTGCTAGAATAGGACAGGGAGCCCTTGGTAATCAGCCCCAGCATTTT. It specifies CSARIGQGALGNQPQHF.

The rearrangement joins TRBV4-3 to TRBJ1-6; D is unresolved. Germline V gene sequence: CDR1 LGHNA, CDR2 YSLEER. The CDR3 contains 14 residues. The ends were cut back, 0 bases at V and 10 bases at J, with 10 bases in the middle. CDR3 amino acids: CASSQEGAGSPLHF. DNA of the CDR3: TGCGCCAGCAGCCAAGAGGGAGCCGGCTCACCCCTCCACTTT.

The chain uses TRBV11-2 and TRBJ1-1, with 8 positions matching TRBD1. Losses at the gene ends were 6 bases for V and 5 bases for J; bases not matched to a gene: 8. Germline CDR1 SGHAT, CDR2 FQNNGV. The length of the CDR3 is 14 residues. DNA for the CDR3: TGTGCCAGCAGGGGGACAGGTGTCAGGACTGAAGCTTTCTTT. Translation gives CASRGTGVRTEAFF. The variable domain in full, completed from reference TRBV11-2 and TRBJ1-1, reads EAGVAQSPRYKIIEKRQSVAFWCNPISGHATLYWYQQILGQGPKLLIQFQNNGVVDDSQLPKDRFSAERLKGVDSTLKIQPAKLEDSAVYLCASRGTGVRTEAFFGQGTRLTVV.

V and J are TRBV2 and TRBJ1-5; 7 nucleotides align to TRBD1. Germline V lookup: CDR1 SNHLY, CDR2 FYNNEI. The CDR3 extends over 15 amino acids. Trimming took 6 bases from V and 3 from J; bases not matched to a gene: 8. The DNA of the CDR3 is TGTGCCAGCAGGGGGAGGGGGCAGGTCAATCAGCCCCAGCATTTT. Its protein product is CASRGRGQVNQPQHF.

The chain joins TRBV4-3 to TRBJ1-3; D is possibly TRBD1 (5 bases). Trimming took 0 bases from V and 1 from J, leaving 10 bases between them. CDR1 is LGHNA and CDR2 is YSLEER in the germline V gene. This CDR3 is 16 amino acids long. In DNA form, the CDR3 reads TGCGCCAGCAGCCAAGATTTCGGGGGATCTGGAAACACCATATATTTT. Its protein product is CASSQDFGGSGNTIYF.

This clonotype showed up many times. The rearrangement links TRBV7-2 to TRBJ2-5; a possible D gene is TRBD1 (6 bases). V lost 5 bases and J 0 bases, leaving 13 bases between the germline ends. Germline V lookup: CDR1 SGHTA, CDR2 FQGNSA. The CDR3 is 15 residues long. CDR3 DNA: TGTGCCAGCAGCCGTTACTCAGGGGACCAAGAGACCCAGTACTTC. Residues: CASSRYSGDQETQYF.